Listed here are 19 T cell receptor beta chains from one sample, sequenced in a study of blood T cells in healthy people across ages. A second PCR of roughly 7 to 11 cycles used a sample-barcoded 5' primer and a J-beta primer mix. From the 5' RACE reads, TCRdb called clonotypes with MiXCR, one entry per CDR3 protein. The data contain over 450,000 distinct CDR3 sequences, less than 25% of them singletons. The same specimen was also included in a second study, on T cells of mothers and their children.

Input material: blood. These receptors were taken from a boy aged 5 to 17 in good health.

This clonotype came up a few times. V is TRBV5-1 and J is TRBJ2-5, with no clear D. The end of the DNA fits TRBJ2-1 better, so the J call may be wrong. Germline CDR1 and CDR2: SGHRS and YFSETQ. This CDR3 has 16 residues. Here the CDR3 DNA reads TGCGCCAGCAGCTTGGCTCAACTCACGGCCTACAATGAGCAGTTCTTC. Translation gives CASSLAQLTAYNEQFF.

This clonotype was seen a few times. The gene calls are TRBV3-1 and TRBJ2-5; TRBD2 might be the D (5 bases). This CDR3 spans 15 amino acids. V was clipped by 0 bases and J by 1 base, with 9 bases between them. Germline-derived CDR1 and CDR2 are LGHDT and YNNKEL (reference sequence). CDR3 in DNA: TGTGCCAGCAGCCAAGATTTGAGGGTCCAAGAGACCCAGTACTTC. It codes for CASSQDLRVQETQYF.

This clonotype has a handful of counts. The chain employs TRBV7-2 and TRBJ1-3; D is possibly TRBD1 (6 bases). There are 16 residues in the CDR3. Germline-derived CDR1 and CDR2 are SGHTA and FQGNSA. Trimming shortened V by 1 base and J by 2 bases, and 12 bases separated the two germline ends. The CDR3 is CASSLDSRGAGNTIYF. CDR3 nucleotides: TGTGCCAGCAGCTTAGATAGCAGGGGTGCTGGAAACACCATATATTTT.

This clonotype was counted ten times or more. This chain joins TRBV25-1 and TRBJ1-2; D is undetermined. The CDR3 is 11 residues long. Per the germline V gene, CDR1 is MGHDK and CDR2 is SYGVNS. The V and J ends lost 5 bases and 4 bases respectively, with 5 bases between them. The CDR3 sequence: CASSSSYGYTF. The CDR3 region has the DNA TGTGCCAGCAGTTCGAGCTATGGCTACACCTTC.

This clonotype was found a few times. The chain couples TRBV11-2 to TRBJ2-7, with a possible D match to TRBD1 (6 bases). Looked up from germline, CDR1 is SGHAT and CDR2 is FQNNGV. There are 13 residues in the CDR3. The V gene lost 1 base and the J gene lost 4 bases, with 8 bases spanning the gap. CDR3 sequence reads: CASSLGGLYEQYF. In DNA, the CDR3 is TGTGCCAGCAGCTTAGGGGGGCTGTACGAGCAGTACTTC.

The V and J genes are TRBV7-9 and TRBJ2-5, with D possibly matching TRBD1 (6 bases). The germline V and J ends were trimmed by 4 bases and 5 bases, with 17 bases remaining between them. Germline values: CDR1 SEHNR, CDR2 FQNEAQ (reference sequence). The CDR3 loop spans 15 amino acids. CDR3 nucleotide sequence: TGTGCCAGCAGCTCGCCAGACAGGACCTGGGAGACCCAGTACTTC. This sequence encodes CASSSPDRTWETQYF.

This chain connects TRBV12-5 to TRBJ2-2, with 7 bases that match TRBD1. V was clipped by 1 base and J by 8 bases; unmatched bases: 1. From germline, CDR1 is LGHNT and CDR2 FRNRAP. This CDR3 has 13 residues. This CDR3 is CASGLGQGGELFF. In DNA form, the CDR3 reads TGTGCTAGTGGTTTGGGACAGGGAGGGGAGCTGTTTTTT.

The chain couples TRBV5-1 to TRBJ2-7, with D tentatively TRBD1 (6 bases). Deletions cut 0 bases from V and 1 base from J, with 8 bases between. The CDR3 runs 14 residues. In germline, CDR1 is SGHRS, CDR2 YFSETQ. The CDR3 is CASSLGDISYEQYF. As DNA, the CDR3 is TGCGCCAGCAGCTTGGGGGACATTTCCTACGAGCAGTACTTC.

The CDR3 nucleotides read TGCATAGCTACTAGGTCGTATGAGCAGTTCTTC. This encodes CIATRSYEQFF. V and J are TRBV29-1 and TRBJ2-1; D might be TRBD2 (5 bases). Germline CDR1 reads SQVTM; CDR2 reads ANQGSEA. The CDR3 extends over 11 amino acids.

The chain carries TRBV6-1 and TRBJ2-1; 11 bases are a match to TRBD2. Germline CDR1 MNHNS, CDR2 SASEGT. This CDR3 spans 14 amino acids. Trimming at V came to 6 bases and at J to 9 bases, leaving 7 bases not matched to a gene. CDR3 in amino acids: CASRLAGARVEQFF. The CDR3 DNA reads as TGTGCCAGCAGACTAGCGGGAGCCAGAGTTGAGCAGTTCTTC.

This clonotype was detected a few times. J is TRBJ1-1 and V is TRBV20-1; D call uncertain. Germline V gene lookup returns CDR1 DFQATT and CDR2 SNEGSKA (reference sequence). The CDR3 runs 13 residues. The CDR3 is CSPLRSLNTEAFF. The CDR3 coding sequence is TGCAGCCCTTTGAGGAGTTTGAACACTGAAGCTTTCTTT.

The sample holds a few counts of this clonotype. Germline is not matched at one junction end, which may reflect a read error. V and J are TRBV5-1 and TRBJ2-3; D tentatively reads TRBD1 or TRBD2 (7 bases each). This CDR3 region has 15 residues. From germline, CDR1 is SGHRS and CDR2 YFSETQ. The CDR3, as DNA: TGCACCAGCAGCTTTTCCAGGGGGGGGCGAGATACGCAGTATTTT. Its translation is CTSSFSRGGRDTQYF.

CDR3 sequence: CAWTWSIGNTIYF. DNA of the CDR3: TGTGCCTGGACATGGAGTATCGGAAACACCATATATTTT. V gene TRBV30 combines with J gene TRBJ1-3; D is uncertain. The CDR3 spans 13 residues. The V and J ends lost 4 bases and 4 bases respectively, with 11 bases between them. Germline values: CDR1 GTSNPN, CDR2 SVGIG (reference sequence).

The rearrangement uses TRBV7-9 and TRBJ2-2, with TRBD1 matching 10 bases. Germline V gene data show CDR1 as SEHNR and CDR2 as FQNEAQ (reference sequence). CDR3 length: 15 residues. Trimming at V came to 6 bases and at J to 6 bases, leaving 7 bases not matched to a gene. CDR3 region: CASRAGTGVPGELFF. Here the CDR3 DNA reads TGTGCCAGCAGAGCCGGGACAGGGGTTCCCGGGGAGCTGTTTTTT.

V gene TRBV12-3 or TRBV12-4 combines with J gene TRBJ1-2; 7 bases map to TRBD1. The CDR3 length is 16 residues. Trimming took 3 bases from V and 0 from J; bases not matched to a gene: 7. The CDR3 DNA reads TGTGCCAGCAGTTTCAGGGACAGTATGACTAACTATGGCTACACCTTC. Its translation: CASSFRDSMTNYGYTF.

This clonotype was detected a few times. The J gene is TRBJ2-3, the V gene TRBV7-3; 7 nucleotides align to TRBD2. V was pared by 0 bases and J by 2 bases, with 2 bases of the junction left unmatched. CDR1 is SGHTA, CDR2 FQGTGA, per germline. The CDR3 runs 15 residues. The CDR3 nucleotides are TGTGCCAGCAGCTTAACAGGGAGGGCCACAGATACGCAGTATTTT. This gives the protein CASSLTGRATDTQYF.

J is TRBJ2-2 and V is TRBV4-3; tentatively, D is TRBD2 (5 bases). The CDR3 is 14 residues long. CDR1 is LGHNA, CDR2 YSLEER, per germline. Trimming stripped 6 bases from V and 2 bases from J, with 10 bases between. CDR3 sequence: CASSPGVNTGELFF. The CDR3 nucleotides are TGCGCCAGCAGTCCCGGGGTCAACACCGGGGAGCTGTTTTTT.

This chain connects TRBV29-1 to TRBJ1-2; D remains ambiguous. With 4 bases removed from V and 7 bases from J, the gap between germline ends came to 1 base. CDR1 is SQVTM and CDR2 is ANQGSEA in the germline V gene. The CDR3 extends over 8 amino acids. CDR3 nucleotides: TGCAGCGTTGGTGGCTACACCTTC. Translated, it gives CSVGGYTF.

The chain uses TRBV29-1 and TRBJ1-2; TRBD1 matches at 7 bases. The length of the CDR3 is 15 residues. With V trimmed by 4 bases and J by 7 bases, 15 bases remained unmatched. In germline, CDR1 is SQVTM, CDR2 ANQGSEA. CDR3 protein: CSVVSGVDRDGGYTF. CDR3 bases: TGCAGCGTTGTTTCCGGAGTTGACAGGGATGGTGGCTACACCTTC.